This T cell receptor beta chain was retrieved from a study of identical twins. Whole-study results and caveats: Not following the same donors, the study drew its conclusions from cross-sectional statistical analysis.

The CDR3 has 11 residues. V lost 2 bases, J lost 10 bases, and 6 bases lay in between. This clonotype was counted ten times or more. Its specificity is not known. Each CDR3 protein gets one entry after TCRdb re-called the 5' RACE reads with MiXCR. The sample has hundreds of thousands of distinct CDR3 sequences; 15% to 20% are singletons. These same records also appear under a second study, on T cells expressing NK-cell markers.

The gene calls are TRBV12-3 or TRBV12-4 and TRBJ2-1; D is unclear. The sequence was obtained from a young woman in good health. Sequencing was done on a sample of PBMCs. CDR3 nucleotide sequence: TGTGCCAGCAGTTTAACGACGGAGCAGTTCTTC. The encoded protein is CASSLTTEQFF.